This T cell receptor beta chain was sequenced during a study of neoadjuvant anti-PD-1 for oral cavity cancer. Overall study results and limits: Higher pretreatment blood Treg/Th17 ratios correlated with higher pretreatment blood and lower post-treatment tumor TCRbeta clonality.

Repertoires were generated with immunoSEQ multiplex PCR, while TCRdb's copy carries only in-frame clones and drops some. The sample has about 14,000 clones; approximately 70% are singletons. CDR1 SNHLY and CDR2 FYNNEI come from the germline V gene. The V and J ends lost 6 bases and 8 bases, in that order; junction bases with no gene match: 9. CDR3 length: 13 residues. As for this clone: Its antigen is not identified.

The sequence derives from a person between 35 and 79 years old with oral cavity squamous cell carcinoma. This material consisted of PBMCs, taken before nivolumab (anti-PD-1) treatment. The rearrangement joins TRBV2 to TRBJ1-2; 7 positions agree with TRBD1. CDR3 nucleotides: TGTGCCAGCAGAGCAGACAGGGTCTTAGGCTACACCTTC. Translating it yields CASRADRVLGYTF.